The clone carrying this T cell receptor (beta chain) was recorded a few times. This entry is derived from a study of blood T cells in healthy people across ages. The use of a sample-barcoded 5' primer and a J-beta primer mix characterized a second PCR of about 6 to 11 cycles. TCRdb processed the 5' RACE reads anew with MiXCR; each CDR3 protein has one entry. The table includes about 500,000 distinct CDR3 sequences, approximately 25% detected once. This CDR3 is 14 amino acids long. The germline V gene has CDR1 SGHNT and CDR2 YYREEE (reference sequence). The ends were cut back, 2 bases at V and 2 bases at J, with 11 bases in the middle. Separately, the same data were catalogued under a study of T cells of mothers and their children.

Material: blood. The chain combines TRBV5-4 with TRBJ2-7; weak D call: TRBD1 (5 bases). The receptor comes from a boy aged 5-17 years in good health. The CDR3 region is CASSLKGRAYEQYF. DNA for the CDR3: TGTGCCAGCAGCTTAAAGGGCAGGGCCTACGAGCAGTACTTC. The full variable domain, with the rest looked up from reference TRBV5-4 and TRBJ2-7, is ETGVTQSPTHLIKTRGQQVTLRCSSQSGHNTVSWYQQALGQGPQFIFQYYREEENGRGNFPPRFSGLQFPNYSSELNVNALELDDSALYLCASSLKGRAYEQYFGPGTRLTVT.